This T cell receptor beta chain was observed in a study of regulatory T cells in long-lasting Graves disease. Study outcomes and limitations: The persistent group shared 2,500 or so public clonotypes, more than the approximately 970 shared by new patients.

HTBI primers from iRepertoire and Arm-PCR of CDR3 regions yielded the TCR beta libraries. TCRdb processed the multiplex PCR reads anew with MiXCR; each CDR3 protein has one entry. The data show hundreds of thousands of distinct CDR3 sequences, around a sixth seen once. Regarding time point: newly diagnosed GD, antithyroid drugs for less than 3 months. RNA isolated from PBMCs was used to make the TCR library. V gave up 7 bases and J gave up 3 bases, with 19 bases separating them. The germline V gene encodes CDR1 MNHEY and CDR2 SMNVEV (reference sequence). The CDR3 is made up of 15 amino acids. This clonotype was observed at least ten times. Its antigen is unidentified.

Here the sequenced sample was peripheral blood mononuclear cells (PBMCs), taken at new diagnosis, from a patient treated with antithyroid drugs. The TCR sequence derives from a female donor with Graves disease. The chain links TRBV27 to TRBJ2-7; maybe TRBD2 (6 bases). The CDR3 DNA sequence: TGTGCCAGCATCCCAATCGGAGGGGTTAGCTACGAGCAGTACTTC. It codes for CASIPIGGVSYEQYF.